Presented here are 5 T cell receptor beta chains from one specimen sequenced in a study of T cell repertoires in cytomegalovirus infection. TCRdb ran MiXCR on the reads and lists one entry per CDR3 protein. The table has fewer than 200,000 distinct CDR3 sequences, roughly 9.8% seen once. The source material was PBMCs. The receptors shown here come from a human donor in good health (CMV status not recorded). Some clones in this sample may be carry-over from other donors' samples.

The rearrangement uses TRBV20-1 and TRBJ2-7; 10 positions match TRBD2. CDR3 length: 15 residues. The V and J ends lost 4 bases and 2 bases, in that order; junction bases with no gene match: 8. Germline CDR1 is DFQATT and CDR2 is SNEGSKA (reference sequence). Here the CDR3 DNA reads TGCAGTGCTAAAACGGAGCGGGAGGGCCCCTACGAGCAGTACTTC. Amino acid sequence: CSAKTEREGPYEQYF.

There are a few counts of this clonotype. The rearrangement uses TRBV7-8 and TRBJ2-4, with D perhaps assigned TRBD1 or TRBD2 (5 bases each). Per the germline V gene, CDR1 is SGHVS and CDR2 is FQNEAQ. The CDR3 extends over 17 amino acids. V lost 5 bases to trimming and J lost 3 bases, with 20 bases between them. CDR3 amino acids: CASSRSARDGHKNIQYF. CDR3 sequence (DNA): TGTGCCAGCAGCCGCTCCGCCCGGGACGGCCACAAAAACATTCAGTACTTC.

The chain recombines TRBV12-3 or TRBV12-4 with TRBJ2-7; D remains unclear. V lost 3 bases to trimming and J lost 3 bases, with 9 bases between them. The CDR3 is 13 amino acids. The CDR3 loop is CASSFVSHYEQYF. The CDR3 DNA follows: TGTGCCAGCAGTTTTGTCAGCCACTACGAGCAGTACTTC.

This clonotype was observed many times. The CDR3 nucleotides are TGTGCCAGCAGCTTAGCGAGTTGGGGGGGCGAGCAGTACTTC. Its protein product is CASSLASWGGEQYF. V gene TRBV7-2 combines with J gene TRBJ2-7; TRBD2 aligns across 7 bases. Germline V lookup: CDR1 SGHTA, CDR2 FQGNSA. The CDR3 runs 14 residues. The V gene end was trimmed by 0 bases and the J gene end by 6 bases; junction bases not matched to a gene: 5.

This clonotype was picked up many times. This sequence joins TRBV7-3 and TRBJ1-6; D gene ambiguous. Trimming cost V 5 bases and J 12 bases, with 14 bases left between them. Germline CDR1 SGHTA, CDR2 FQGTGA. The CDR3 extends over 13 amino acids. This CDR3 reads CASSPTSGEPLHF. The CDR3 bases are TGTGCCAGCAGCCCAACATCCGGCGAACCCCTCCACTTT.